These 23 T cell receptor beta chains were sequenced from one sample in a study of cytomegalovirus exposure and HLA in healthy donors. Primers: 60 Vbeta forward and 13 Jbeta reverse. Using immunoSEQ multiplex PCR, the repertoire was profiled, and TCRdb retains in-frame clones only, with some absent. The sample contains 50,000 to 70,000 clones, approximately 82% of which appear only once. Sequencing input: PBMCs. Every receptor here comes from a girl aged 10-17 years in good health and CMV-seropositive.

J is TRBJ2-7 and V is TRBV28; D call uncertain. Between the trimmed V and J ends, which lost 3 bases and 3 bases, there was a span of 9 bases. Germline-derived CDR1 and CDR2 are MDHEN and SYDVKM. The CDR3 contains 13 residues. For the CDR3, the DNA is TGTGCCAGCAGTTTTCGAGCCCTCTACGAGCAGTACTTC. It yields the protein CASSFRALYEQYF. Full variable domain (remainder filled in from reference TRBV28 and TRBJ2-7): DVKVTQSSRYLVKRTGEKVFLECVQDMDHENMFWYRQDPGLGLRLIYFSYDVKMKEKGDIPEGYSVSREKKERFSLILESASTNQTSMYLCASSFRALYEQYFGPGTRLTVT.

The V and J genes are TRBV5-4 and TRBJ1-2; 9 bases line up with TRBD1. Germline values: CDR1 SGHNT, CDR2 YYREEE (reference sequence). CDR3 length equals 18 residues. The trim removed 4 bases at V and 3 bases at J, leaving 16 bases unmatched. The CDR3 sequence is CASSRGQGRPQSYYGYTF. The CDR3 coding sequence is TGTGCCAGCAGCCGTGGACAGGGGCGACCCCAATCCTACTATGGCTACACCTTC.

This chain connects TRBV7-9 to TRBJ2-1; D perhaps matches TRBD1 (5 bases). Germline CDR1 SEHNR, CDR2 FQNEAQ (reference sequence). The V end lost 0 bases, the J end lost 5 bases, and 11 bases lay between the germline ends. The CDR3 loop spans 15 amino acids. DNA of the CDR3: TGTGCCAGCAGCTTAGCTTCTGGACAAAACAATGAGCAGTTCTTC. Protein sequence: CASSLASGQNNEQFF.

The rearrangement uses TRBV5-4 and TRBJ2-2, with 9 nucleotides matching TRBD2. This CDR3 region has 16 residues. J gave up 3 bases and V 0 bases, and 3 bases lay outside the gene matches. The germline V gene has CDR1 SGHNT and CDR2 YYREEE (reference sequence). The CDR3 nucleotides read TGTGCCAGCAGCTTGGGCAGGACTAGCGACACCGGGGAGCTGTTTTTT. Protein sequence: CASSLGRTSDTGELFF.

V usage is TRBV29-1 and J usage is TRBJ2-1; TRBD2 aligns across 9 bases. V trimming: 0 bases; J trimming: 4 bases; junction bases outside the gene matches: 4. Germline CDR1 reads SQVTM; CDR2 reads ANQGSEA. This CDR3 comprises 15 residues. The CDR3 region is CSVEDRRGGYNEQFF. The CDR3 region has the DNA TGCAGCGTTGAAGATCGGCGGGGGGGGTACAATGAGCAGTTCTTC.

The chain links TRBV7-2 to TRBJ2-7; weak D call: TRBD1 (7 bases). Germline loops: CDR1 SGHTA, CDR2 FQGNSA. Trimming removed 5 bases at V and 3 bases at J, with 17 bases between. This CDR3 is built from 15 residues. The CDR3 here is CASSPRGRQFYEQYF. The CDR3, as DNA: TGTGCCAGCAGCCCCAGGGGGAGGCAGTTCTACGAGCAGTACTTC.

This clone showed up just once. The chain couples TRBV11-2 to TRBJ2-5; no clear D. V lost 2 bases and J lost 1, with 5 bases in between. The CDR3 extends over 13 amino acids. The V gene's germline CDR1 is SGHAT and CDR2 FQNNGV. The CDR3, as DNA: TGTGCCAGCAGCTTACCCGGCCAAGAGACCCAGTACTTC. It is translated as CASSLPGQETQYF.

The chain employs TRBV28 and TRBJ2-2; the D is unclear. V was trimmed by 7 bases and J by 7 bases, leaving 7 bases between them. The length of the CDR3 is 11 residues. The germline gives CDR1 MDHEN, CDR2 SYDVKM. CDR3 sequence: CASTGYGELFF. In DNA form, the CDR3 reads TGTGCCAGCACAGGCTACGGGGAGCTGTTTTTT.

In this sample, this clone turned up once. The V call is TRBV29-1, the J call TRBJ1-5, with D possibly matching TRBD1 (6 bases). Germline V gives CDR1 SQVTM, CDR2 ANQGSEA. This CDR3 has 18 amino acids. Trimming left V 8 bases short and J 0 bases short, with 26 bases between. The CDR3 DNA is TGCAGCCATGGGGTGGGGGCAGGCCCCTCGGGTAGCAATCAGCCCCAGCATTTT. Amino acids: CSHGVGAGPSGSNQPQHF.

CDR3 sequence (DNA): TGTGCCAGCAGTTGGGGGACACCTGCAACTAATGAAAAACTGTTTTTT. Translation gives CASSWGTPATNEKLFF. The V and J genes are TRBV6-5 and TRBJ1-4, with a weak D call TRBD1 (6 bases). In germline, CDR1 is MNHEY, CDR2 SVGAGI. The germline V and J ends were trimmed by 4 bases and 0 bases, with 12 bases remaining between them. The CDR3 covers 16 residues.

The chain joins TRBV6-6 to TRBJ2-3; the D is unclear. CDR1 is MNHNY and CDR2 is SVGAGI in the germline V gene (reference sequence). Trimming stripped 8 bases from V and 5 bases from J, with 11 bases between. The CDR3 is made up of 12 amino acids. This CDR3 is CASLGPEDTQYF. The CDR3 region has the DNA TGTGCCAGCCTTGGGCCGGAAGATACGCAGTATTTT.

The chain has TRBV19 and TRBJ1-1, with D unresolved. The CDR3 extends over 11 amino acids. Germline V CDR1 and CDR2: LNHDA, SQIVND (reference sequence). Trimming left V 4 bases short and J 10 bases short, with 10 bases between. The CDR3 reads CASSTTAGAFF. CDR3 bases: TGTGCCAGTAGTACGACGGCGGGAGCTTTCTTT.

The V gene is TRBV4-3, the J gene TRBJ2-1, with 8 bases fitting TRBD2. Germline values: CDR1 LGHNA, CDR2 YSLEER. V gave up 2 bases and J gave up 9 bases; unmatched junction bases: 9. CDR3 length: 15 amino acids. CDR3 loop: CASSQTGLELSEQFF. CDR3 bases: TGCGCCAGCAGCCAAACGGGACTAGAATTGAGTGAGCAGTTCTTC.

CDR3 sequence reads: CASGRLAGGNEQFF. DNA for the CDR3: TGTGCCAGCGGGCGACTAGCGGGTGGAAATGAGCAGTTCTTC. The genes are TRBV6-1 and TRBJ2-1, with 10 bases identical to TRBD2. The germline V gene encodes CDR1 MNHNS and CDR2 SASEGT. The CDR3 consists of 14 residues. After removal of 8 bases from V and 7 bases from J, the junction contained 8 bases not matched to a gene.

This rearrangement joins TRBV6-1 to TRBJ2-2; 10 bases agree with TRBD1. Losses at the gene ends were 5 bases for V and 7 bases for J; bases not matched to a gene: 7. This CDR3 region has 15 residues. Germline-derived CDR1 and CDR2 are MNHNS and SASEGT. The CDR3 DNA reads as TGTGCCAGCAGTTCCCGGGACAGGGGATTCGGGGAGCTGTTTTTT. Translating gives CASSSRDRGFGELFF.

The genes are TRBV30 and TRBJ1-1; D is uncertain. Between the trimmed V and J ends, which lost 2 bases and 4 bases, there was a span of 8 bases. Looked up from germline, CDR1 is GTSNPN and CDR2 is SVGIG (reference sequence). The CDR3 runs 12 residues. The CDR3 region is CAWSPRSTEAFF. CDR3 coding DNA: TGTGCCTGGAGTCCTAGGAGCACTGAAGCTTTCTTT. Using reference TRBV30 and TRBJ1-1 for the parts outside the CDR3, the full variable domain is SQTIHQWPATLVQPVGSPLSLECTVEGTSNPNLYWYRQAAGRGLQLLFYSVGIGQISSEVPQNLSASRPQDRQFILSSKKLLLSDSGFYLCAWSPRSTEAFFGQGTRLTVV.

In DNA, the CDR3 is TGTGCCAGCAGTTTACCCGGGACAGAAGGCTATGGCTACACCTTC. Its translation: CASSLPGTEGYGYTF. The chain recombines TRBV28 with TRBJ1-2; 7 bases map to TRBD1. CDR3 length equals 15 residues. Per germline, CDR1 MDHEN and CDR2 SYDVKM. V shed 2 bases and J 4 bases; nucleotides not matched to a gene: 7.

This chain's CDR3 is CASSQGRASGRANNEQFF. The CDR3, as DNA: TGCGCCAGCAGCCAAGGGAGAGCTAGCGGGAGGGCCAACAATGAGCAGTTCTTC. This chain connects TRBV4-1 to TRBJ2-1; the match to TRBD2 covers 12 bases. In germline, CDR1 is MGHRA, CDR2 YSYEKL. There are 18 residues in the CDR3. Germline trimming cut 1 base from V and 5 bases from J; bases unmatched to any gene: 9.

The J gene is TRBJ2-4, the V gene TRBV7-9, with 7 nucleotides matching TRBD1. CDR3 length: 14 residues. CDR1 is SEHNR, CDR2 FQNEAQ, per germline (reference sequence). V lost 7 bases and J lost 0; bases outside the gene matches: 3. The CDR3 DNA is TGTGCCAGCAACCAGGGGGTAGCCAAAAACATTCAGTACTTC. It yields the protein CASNQGVAKNIQYF.

The chain uses TRBV5-1 and TRBJ2-7; TRBD1 matches at 9 bases. V gave up 1 base and J gave up 2 bases; unmatched junction bases: 4. The CDR3 runs to 15 residues. Per the germline V gene, CDR1 is SGHRS and CDR2 is YFSETQ. For the CDR3, the DNA is TGCGCCAGCAGCTTGTGGGACAGGGCCACCTACGAGCAGTACTTC. Encoded protein: CASSLWDRATYEQYF.

The chain joins TRBV7-6 to TRBJ2-5, with D perhaps TRBD1 (6 bases). CDR1 is SGHVS and CDR2 is FNYEAQ in the germline V gene. This CDR3 is built from 14 residues. Trimming took off 5 bases at V and 5 bases at J, with 15 bases between the two ends. Written as DNA, the CDR3 is TGTGCCAGCAGCCGTACAGGGCTGTCGGAGACCCAGTACTTC. This translates into CASSRTGLSETQYF.

This clone was found once. The gene calls are TRBV4-1 and TRBJ2-7; D is undetermined. The V gene's germline CDR1 is MGHRA and CDR2 YSYEKL. The ends were cut back, 5 bases at V and 4 bases at J, with 9 bases in the middle. This CDR3 comprises 12 residues. The CDR3 nucleotides read TGCGCCAGCAGCAAGACACTTTACGAGCAGTACTTC. Protein sequence: CASSKTLYEQYF.

The chain carries TRBV4-1 and TRBJ2-4, with a possible D match to TRBD1 (6 bases). Trimming took 2 bases from V and 0 from J, leaving 11 bases between them. The CDR3 is 16 residues long. The germline V gene has CDR1 MGHRA and CDR2 YSYEKL. The CDR3 here is CASSQRTELAKNIQYF. CDR3 nucleotide sequence: TGCGCCAGCAGCCAAAGGACAGAACTAGCCAAAAACATTCAGTACTTC.